This T cell receptor beta chain was captured in a study of beta chain features in type 1 diabetes. Points from the study as a whole: Type 1 diabetes patients had TCRB CDR3s that were shorter (moderately but significantly so) in all four CD4+ subsets. Any HLA-type effect on TCRB rearrangement remained unresolved here. Since sequencing was performed on cDNA, cells with high TCR expression could be over-represented.

The junction had 8 bases not matched to a gene; V was cut back by 3 bases and J by 7 bases. The germline V gene encodes CDR1 GTSNPN and CDR2 SVGIG (reference sequence). The CDR3 has 13 residues. To note about this clone: Antigen unknown.

What was sequenced were expressed TCRB transcripts, since all of the isolated RNA had been reverse transcribed. Using immunoSEQ multiplex PCR, the repertoire was profiled, and TCRdb retains in-frame clones only, with some absent. The data show hundreds of thousands of clones, about 14% seen once. The chain is built from TRBV30 and TRBJ1-2; the match to TRBD1 covers 7 bases. The sample was naive CD4+ T cells from blood. The receptor was derived from a man aged 18 to 29 with type 1 diabetes. The CDR3 sequence is CAWREGGARGYTF. CDR3 DNA sequence: TGTGCCTGGAGAGAAGGGGGCGCCCGTGGCTACACCTTC.